A selection of T cell receptor beta chains follows, all from one sample in a study of memory CD4+ T cells and cytomegalovirus serostatus. Sequenced by immunoSEQ multiplex PCR; TCRdb stores in-frame clones only, minus some. The sample shows over 45,000 clones, 82% of them seen only once. Sequencing was carried out using memory CD4+ T cells from blood. These receptors all stem from an adult in good health and CMV-seronegative. CDR3s include the opening cysteine and the closing phenylalanine or tryptophan. D genes are given only for firm matches. Clone size appears in some rows only: once, few, many, or a class for an expanded clone.

CDR3 length: 15; D gene: NA; J gene: TRBJ1-4; V gene: TRBV2; clone size: NA; CDR3 protein: CASSPEFATNEKLFF; CDR3 DNA: TGTGCCAGCTCGCCGGAATTTGCAACTAATGAAAAACTGTTTTTT
CDR3 length: 14; D gene: NA; J gene: TRBJ1-2; V gene: TRBV7-2; clone size: NA; CDR3 protein: CASSLWTDSYGYTF; CDR3 DNA: TGTGCCAGCAGCCTCTGGACAGATTCCTATGGCTACACCTTC
CDR3 length: 13; D gene: NA; J gene: TRBJ1-1; V gene: TRBV19; clone size: NA; CDR3 protein: CASSTRGNTEAFF; CDR3 DNA: TGTGCCAGTAGTACCAGGGGAAACACTGAAGCTTTCTTT
CDR3 length: 15; D gene: NA; J gene: TRBJ2-5; V gene: TRBV18; clone size: NA; CDR3 protein: CASSLERDPGETQYF; CDR3 DNA: TGTGCCAGCTCACTCGAACGGGATCCAGGAGAGACCCAGTACTTC
CDR3 length: 14; D gene: NA; J gene: TRBJ2-1; V gene: TRBV18; clone size: NA; CDR3 protein: CASSRGGLNNEQFF; CDR3 DNA: TGTGCCAGCTCAAGGGGGGGGCTCAACAATGAGCAGTTCTTC
CDR3 length: 13; D gene: NA; J gene: TRBJ2-5; V gene: TRBV6-6; clone size: NA; CDR3 protein: CASMGREKETQYF; CDR3 DNA: TGTGCCAGCATGGGCAGGGAAAAGGAGACCCAGTACTTC
CDR3 length: 15; D gene: NA; J gene: TRBJ2-7; V gene: TRBV27; clone size: NA; CDR3 protein: CASSSPRTLSYEQYF; CDR3 DNA: TGTGCCAGCAGTTCCCCCAGGACCCTTTCCTACGAGCAGTACTTC
CDR3 length: 14; D gene: NA; J gene: TRBJ2-5; V gene: TRBV5-1; clone size: NA; CDR3 protein: CASSLGGGTETQYF; CDR3 DNA: TGCGCCAGCAGCTTGGGAGGGGGGACGGAGACCCAGTACTTC
CDR3 length: 14; D gene: TRBD2; J gene: TRBJ2-3; V gene: TRBV5-8; clone size: NA; CDR3 protein: CASSWGGLFDTQYF; CDR3 DNA: TGTGCCAGCAGCTGGGGAGGGTTATTTGATACGCAGTATTTT
CDR3 length: 17; D gene: NA; J gene: TRBJ1-1; V gene: TRBV6-1; clone size: NA; CDR3 protein: CASSEALRGRPNTEAFF; CDR3 DNA: TGTGCCAGCAGTGAAGCGCTTCGGGGCAGGCCGAACACTGAAGCTTTCTTT
CDR3 length: 15; D gene: NA; J gene: TRBJ2-7; V gene: TRBV4-1; clone size: NA; CDR3 protein: CASSQQFGQQVMMYF; CDR3 DNA: TGCGCCAGCAGCCAACAATTCGGACAGCAAGTAATGATGTACTTC
CDR3 length: 15; D gene: TRBD2; J gene: TRBJ2-3; V gene: TRBV13; clone size: NA; CDR3 protein: CASSSRGASTDTQYF; CDR3 DNA: TGTGCCAGCAGCTCGCGGGGGGCTAGCACAGATACGCAGTATTTT
CDR3 length: 15; D gene: NA; J gene: TRBJ2-2; V gene: TRBV5-4; clone size: NA; CDR3 protein: CVSSFTTMNTGELFF; CDR3 DNA: TGTGTCAGCAGCTTTACTACTATGAACACCGGGGAGCTGTTTTTT
CDR3 length: 14; D gene: NA; J gene: TRBJ1-5; V gene: TRBV15; clone size: few; CDR3 protein: CATSRDSSNQPQHF; CDR3 DNA: TGTGCCACCAGCAGAGATAGTAGCAATCAGCCCCAGCATTTT
CDR3 length: 15; D gene: NA; J gene: TRBJ1-3; V gene: TRBV7-6; clone size: NA; CDR3 protein: CASSSGQSSGNTIYF; CDR3 DNA: TGTGCCAGCAGCTCAGGACAGTCCTCTGGAAACACCATATATTTT
CDR3 length: 14; D gene: NA; J gene: TRBJ2-5; V gene: TRBV19; clone size: once; CDR3 protein: CASSSFQGRETQYF; CDR3 DNA: TGTGCCAGTAGTTCCTTTCAGGGAAGAGAGACCCAGTACTTC
CDR3 length: 14; D gene: NA; J gene: TRBJ1-2; V gene: TRBV6-6; clone size: NA; CDR3 protein: CASSYDGGPYGYTF; CDR3 DNA: TGTGCCAGCAGTTACGATGGGGGACCCTATGGCTACACCTTC
CDR3 length: 18; D gene: TRBD2; J gene: TRBJ2-3; V gene: TRBV7-3; clone size: NA; CDR3 protein: CASSLLAGGFTSTDTQYF; CDR3 DNA: TGTGCCAGCAGCTTACTAGCGGGGGGGTTCACTAGCACAGATACGCAGTATTTT
CDR3 length: 13; D gene: NA; J gene: TRBJ1-5; V gene: TRBV6-1; clone size: NA; CDR3 protein: CASILDGNQPQHF; CDR3 DNA: TGTGCCAGCATCCTGGACGGCAATCAGCCCCAGCATTTT
CDR3 length: 15; D gene: NA; J gene: TRBJ1-3; V gene: TRBV6-1; clone size: NA; CDR3 protein: CASPSRGRSGNTIYF; CDR3 DNA: TGTGCCAGCCCTTCCAGGGGACGCTCTGGAAACACCATATATTTT
CDR3 length: 14; D gene: NA; J gene: TRBJ2-1; V gene: TRBV5-1; clone size: NA; CDR3 protein: CASSLPGGNNEQFF; CDR3 DNA: TGCGCCAGCAGCTTGCCGGGGGGCAACAATGAGCAGTTCTTC
CDR3 length: 13; D gene: NA; J gene: TRBJ1-2; V gene: TRBV6-5; clone size: NA; CDR3 protein: CASRPDADYGYTF; CDR3 DNA: TGTGCCAGCAGGCCGGACGCAGACTATGGCTACACCTTC
CDR3 length: 12; D gene: NA; J gene: TRBJ2-5; V gene: TRBV6-1; clone size: NA; CDR3 protein: CASSERGETQYF; CDR3 DNA: TGTGCCAGCAGTGAACGTGGGGAGACCCAGTACTTC
CDR3 length: 15; D gene: NA; J gene: TRBJ2-1; V gene: TRBV5-1; clone size: NA; CDR3 protein: CASSPKTGTYNEQFF; CDR3 DNA: TGCGCCAGCAGCCCCAAGACAGGAACCTACAATGAGCAGTTCTTC
CDR3 length: 15; D gene: NA; J gene: TRBJ2-7; V gene: TRBV7-9; clone size: NA; CDR3 protein: CASSPSGARPYEQYF; CDR3 DNA: TGTGCCAGCAGCCCCTCTGGGGCCAGGCCCTACGAGCAGTACTTC
CDR3 length: 14; D gene: NA; J gene: TRBJ1-1; V gene: TRBV19; clone size: NA; CDR3 protein: CASSKWTANTEAFF; CDR3 DNA: TGTGCCAGTAGTAAGTGGACAGCGAACACTGAAGCTTTCTTT
CDR3 length: 15; D gene: NA; J gene: TRBJ1-2; V gene: TRBV4-2; clone size: NA; CDR3 protein: CASSQATPTNYGYTF; CDR3 DNA: TGTGCCAGCAGCCAAGCAACACCTACTAACTATGGCTACACCTTC
CDR3 length: 19; D gene: TRBD2; J gene: TRBJ2-3; V gene: TRBV5-1; clone size: NA; CDR3 protein: CASSLAGRLAGRYTDTQYF; CDR3 DNA: TGCGCCAGCAGCTTGGCCGGGAGGCTAGCGGGGAGATACACAGATACGCAGTATTTT
CDR3 length: 13; D gene: NA; J gene: TRBJ1-5; V gene: TRBV5-1; clone size: NA; CDR3 protein: CASSVDGNQPQHF; CDR3 DNA: TGCGCCAGCAGCGTAGACGGGAATCAGCCCCAGCATTTT
CDR3 length: 14; D gene: NA; J gene: TRBJ1-2; V gene: TRBV2; clone size: few; CDR3 protein: CASEGDGRLYGYTF; CDR3 DNA: TGTGCCAGCGAGGGAGACGGGAGGCTATATGGCTACACCTTC
CDR3 length: 12; D gene: NA; J gene: TRBJ1-2; V gene: TRBV30; clone size: few; CDR3 protein: CAWSQINYGYTF; CDR3 DNA: TGTGCCTGGAGTCAAATTAACTATGGCTACACCTTC
CDR3 length: 14; D gene: TRBD1; J gene: TRBJ1-4; V gene: TRBV5-4; clone size: NA; CDR3 protein: CASSRTGGGEKLFF; CDR3 DNA: TGTGCCAGCAGCCGGACAGGGGGAGGTGAAAAACTGTTTTTT
CDR3 length: 15; D gene: TRBD1; J gene: TRBJ1-1; V gene: TRBV7-6; clone size: few; CDR3 protein: CASSLGQPGGTEAFF; CDR3 DNA: TGTGCCAGCAGCTTAGGCCAGCCAGGGGGCACTGAAGCTTTCTTT
CDR3 length: 16; D gene: TRBD2; J gene: TRBJ2-3; V gene: TRBV19; clone size: NA; CDR3 protein: CASSPGTRGGTDTQYF; CDR3 DNA: TGTGCCAGTAGCCCCGGAACCCGGGGAGGGACAGATACGCAGTATTTT
CDR3 length: 13; D gene: NA; J gene: TRBJ1-1; V gene: TRBV29-1; clone size: NA; CDR3 protein: CSVQKWQNTEAFF; CDR3 DNA: TGCAGCGTTCAAAAGTGGCAGAACACTGAAGCTTTCTTT
CDR3 length: 18; D gene: NA; J gene: TRBJ1-4; V gene: TRBV9; clone size: NA; CDR3 protein: CASTSRRFRFPTNEKLFF; CDR3 DNA: TGTGCCAGCACCTCCCGGCGGTTCCGATTCCCAACTAATGAAAAACTGTTTTTT
CDR3 length: 13; D gene: NA; J gene: TRBJ1-5; V gene: TRBV6-6; clone size: NA; CDR3 protein: CASSYDGRQPQHF; CDR3 DNA: TGTGCCAGCAGTTATGACGGGAGGCAGCCCCAGCATTTT
CDR3 length: 16; D gene: TRBD1; J gene: TRBJ1-4; V gene: TRBV19; clone size: few; CDR3 protein: CASSMGGGLGEEKLFF; CDR3 DNA: TGTGCCAGTAGTATGGGAGGGGGCCTTGGGGAAGAAAAACTGTTTTTT
CDR3 length: 14; D gene: TRBD1; J gene: TRBJ2-3; V gene: TRBV5-1; clone size: NA; CDR3 protein: CASSKDRVEDTQYF; CDR3 DNA: TGCGCCAGCAGCAAGGACAGGGTGGAAGATACGCAGTATTTT
CDR3 length: 15; D gene: NA; J gene: TRBJ1-1; V gene: TRBV9; clone size: NA; CDR3 protein: CASSVEGGRSTEAFF; CDR3 DNA: TGTGCCAGCAGCGTAGAGGGGGGAAGGAGCACTGAAGCTTTCTTT
CDR3 length: 13; D gene: NA; J gene: TRBJ1-4; V gene: TRBV7-2; clone size: NA; CDR3 protein: CASSFQGGEKLFF; CDR3 DNA: TGTGCCAGCAGCTTCCAGGGAGGGGAAAAACTGTTTTTT
CDR3 length: 11; D gene: NA; J gene: TRBJ2-1; V gene: TRBV15; clone size: NA; CDR3 protein: CATSTYNEQFF; CDR3 DNA: TGTGCCACCAGCACGTACAATGAGCAGTTCTTC
CDR3 length: 15; D gene: NA; J gene: TRBJ1-1; V gene: TRBV21-1; clone size: NA; CDR3 protein: CASSKARTGNTEAFF; CDR3 DNA: TGTGCCAGCAGCAAAGCGAGGACGGGGAACACTGAAGCTTTCTTT
CDR3 length: 14; D gene: NA; J gene: TRBJ1-5; V gene: TRBV21-1; clone size: NA; CDR3 protein: CASSNQFRGKPQHF; CDR3 DNA: TGTGCCAGCAGCAACCAGTTCAGGGGAAAGCCCCAGCATTTT
CDR3 length: 14; D gene: NA; J gene: TRBJ2-2; V gene: TRBV7-9; clone size: few; CDR3 protein: CASSLTGRTGELFF; CDR3 DNA: TGTGCCAGCAGCTTGACAGGCAGGACCGGGGAGCTGTTTTTT
CDR3 length: 15; D gene: NA; J gene: TRBJ2-3; V gene: TRBV9; clone size: few; CDR3 protein: CASSVGLELTDTQYF; CDR3 DNA: TGTGCCAGCAGCGTAGGCCTAGAACTCACAGATACGCAGTATTTT
CDR3 length: 16; D gene: TRBD1; J gene: TRBJ1-2; V gene: TRBV7-9; clone size: NA; CDR3 protein: CASSLGQGFTNYGYTF; CDR3 DNA: TGTGCCAGCAGCCTGGGACAGGGCTTTACTAACTATGGCTACACCTTC
CDR3 length: 14; D gene: NA; J gene: TRBJ1-4; V gene: TRBV2; clone size: NA; CDR3 protein: CATKSDWTNEKLFF; CDR3 DNA: TGTGCCACCAAGTCAGATTGGACTAATGAAAAACTGTTTTTT
CDR3 length: 17; D gene: NA; J gene: TRBJ1-5; V gene: TRBV28; clone size: NA; CDR3 protein: CASSRMAASLSNQPQHF; CDR3 DNA: TGTGCCAGCAGTCGAATGGCGGCATCGCTCAGCAATCAGCCCCAGCATTTT
CDR3 length: 14; D gene: TRBD1; J gene: TRBJ1-2; V gene: TRBV5-1; clone size: NA; CDR3 protein: CASSEGQGANGYTF; CDR3 DNA: TGCGCCAGCAGCGAGGGACAGGGGGCGAATGGCTACACCTTC
CDR3 length: 13; D gene: NA; J gene: TRBJ1-4; V gene: TRBV7-2; clone size: NA; CDR3 protein: CASSAVPPKGLFF; CDR3 DNA: TGTGCCAGCAGCGCCGTCCCCCCAAAAGGACTGTTTTTT
CDR3 length: 14; D gene: NA; J gene: TRBJ1-2; V gene: TRBV10-3; clone size: NA; CDR3 protein: CAISEAVTNYGYTF; CDR3 DNA: TGTGCCATCAGTGAAGCAGTTACTAACTATGGCTACACCTTC